This TCR beta chain was observed in a study of Graves' ophthalmopathy and Graves' hyperthyroidism (dated by TCRdb to 2016 to 2019). With regard to the full study: Peripheral blood was collected at initial diagnosis, prior to any treatment. Following sampling, methimazole starting at 30 mg daily was administered to hyperthyroidism patients, and high-dose intravenous methylprednisolone was administered to ophthalmopathy patients. The independent validation cohort included 18 to 20 hyperthyroidism patients plus 17 patients who later progressed from hyperthyroidism to ophthalmopathy. In more than five hyperthyroidism patients, T-cell repertoires of thyroid tissue and blood were compared. The 75 to 100 discovery patients were randomly split 7:3 into training and test sets. The study used TCR beta repertoire signatures to distinguish Graves' ophthalmopathy from Graves' hyperthyroidism and to predict progression to ophthalmopathy. To explore V-J signatures that distinguish ophthalmopathy from hyperthyroidism, a discovery set of 95 to 100 patients was enrolled, made up of about 40 with ophthalmopathy and roughly 55 with stable hyperthyroidism. In total, over 130 blood samples were TCR-sequenced: 43 ophthalmopathy, some 80 hyperthyroidism and some 17 hyperthyroidism-to-ophthalmopathy patients.

Broad study findings and their caveats: In cross-validation, the 13-signature model distinguished ophthalmopathy from stable hyperthyroidism with 85% to 90% sensitivity and almost 83% specificity, and in the test set the corresponding values were approximately 80% and 68%. Among expanded thyroid clonotypes with frequency above 0.001, most also showed up in blood, which suggests that blood repertoires may reflect the thyroid immune response. In validation, the model predicted ophthalmopathy progression with 55% to 71% sensitivity and 72% to 80% specificity; fewer than 15 predicted patients were CT-confirmed with GO in a median of about 7.1 months. No statistical method was used to set the sample size in advance, and the investigators knew which group each participant was assigned to.

Trimmed from V: 8 bases; trimmed from J: 2 bases; junction bases lacking a gene match: 4. From the germline V gene, CDR1 is SNHLY and CDR2 is FYNNEI. Inclusive of the bounding cysteine and phenylalanine, the CDR3 is 13 residues long. The only DNA kept is the CDR3, 39 bases in frame from the first base. A patient counted as having stable hyperthyroidism if there was no progression to ophthalmopathy within 18 months of follow-up. Hyperthyroidism patients were newly diagnosed, with disease duration under 2 months, and aged 18 to 65 years. Patients with other autoimmune diseases, uncontrolled infections, pregnancy or lactation were excluded. Diagnosis relied on clinical symptoms, serum thyroxine, TRAb, thyroid ultrasound and orbital computed tomography. Using Ficoll-Paque density gradient centrifugation, PBMCs were isolated from 8.5 to 10 ml of fresh peripheral blood. Total RNA was extracted with Trizol reagent and quality-checked on an Agilent 2100 Bioanalyzer.

This clonotype was detected ten times or more. The target of this receptor is not known. The input lacks base qualities; no much larger clone sits a single base away. For repertoire sequencing, TCR beta CDR3 regions were amplified from RNA transcripts. The first round was an RT-PCR using HTBI primers with the Qiagen OneStep RT-PCR kit, and this first round was followed by a second-round multiplex PCR, then size selection and purification. The libraries underwent paired-end sequencing with 100 bp reads on an Illumina HiSeq2000. On the authors' methods: Reads were processed with SOAPnuke, discarding reads with adapters, uncalled bases, mean Phred below 15, or no exact constant-primer or identifier match. COPE v1.2.5 was used to merge high-quality paired reads. Clonotypes were defined as unique nucleotide sequences and were aligned to IMGT TRB V, D and J references using MiTCR v1.1. The analysis was limited to V-J combinations with a frequency above 0.0001, which together covered approximately 99% of the repertoires. For each V-J combination, a TCR clonal expansion and chaos score was defined as the ratio of F50 clonal expansion to chaos observed in the TCRdist matrix. Welch's t-statistics and random forest were used to reduce features to about 14 V-J combinations, which were fed into a naive Bayes classifier. The Morisita-Horn index was used to measure how similar the thyroid and blood repertoires were. The raw public data were reprocessed by TCRdb itself: fastp quality trimming at Q25, MiXCR clonotype calling, in-frame beta chains only. Every entry covers one CDR3 protein and lists the most common genes and DNA from its rows. Here the V and J calls rest on TCRdb's processing, not on the authors' analysis. The sample table shows hundreds of thousands of distinct CDR3 sequences, and about a fifth are seen once. The ten largest account for around 6.5% of the sample.

The rearranged chain carries TRBV2 and TRBJ1-2, with 8 junctional bases fitting TRBD1. The sequence came from a woman aged 18-29 years with stable Graves' hyperthyroidism. Some clones in this sample may be carry-over from other donors' samples. Donor details come from another sample of the same person, matched by shared clones. The sample consisted of peripheral blood. The CDR3 loop reads CASPTGANYGYTF. The DNA sequence reads TGTGCCAGCCCGACAGGGGCAAACTATGGCTACACCTTC.